The 17 T cell receptor beta chains listed next were all sequenced from one sample in a study of blood T cell repertoires in COVID-19. Assay: immunoSEQ multiplex PCR; the TCRdb copy retains only in-frame clones and omits some. The sample consists of roughly 150,000 clones, around 90% of them appearing once. Sequenced: peripheral blood. These receptors were collected from a man between 18 and 35 years old with acute or convalescent COVID-19.

There are a few counts of this clone. The chain links TRBV20-1 to TRBJ1-5; TRBD1 is a possible D gene (6 bases). The germline V gene has CDR1 DFQATT and CDR2 SNEGSKA (reference sequence). Deletions cut 3 bases from V and 0 bases from J, with 12 bases between. CDR3 length: 15 amino acids. The CDR3 loop reads CSASSQGHSNQPQHF. The CDR3 bases are TGCAGTGCTAGTTCGCAGGGGCATAGCAATCAGCCCCAGCATTTT.

CDR3 nucleotides: TGTGCAGAGGGGGAGTATAGCAATCAGCCCCAGCATTTT. Translating it yields CAEGEYSNQPQHF. The chain combines TRBV6-6 with TRBJ1-5; tentatively, D is TRBD1 (6 bases). CDR1 and CDR2 (germline): MNHNY, SVGAGI (reference sequence). This CDR3 has 13 residues.

The genes are TRBV5-5 and TRBJ1-2, with 10 nucleotides matching TRBD1. J was trimmed by 3 bases and V by 5 bases; bases with no gene match: 7. Per the germline V gene, CDR1 is SGHKS and CDR2 is YYEKEE (reference sequence). The CDR3 runs to 15 residues. Written as DNA, the CDR3 is TGTGCCAGCAGTTCCGACAGGGGGCATGACTATGGCTACACCTTC. As protein: CASSSDRGHDYGYTF.

The CDR3 loop reads CASSLGSTDTQYF. The CDR3 DNA reads TGTGCCAGCAGTTTGGGCAGCACAGATACGCAGTATTTT. The gene calls are TRBV27 and TRBJ2-3; D is ambiguous. The CDR3 has 13 amino acids. Germline loops: CDR1 MNHEY, CDR2 SMNVEV (reference sequence). Between the trimmed V and J ends, which lost 3 bases and 0 bases, there was a span of 4 bases.

The chain carries TRBV29-1 and TRBJ1-1; possible D gene TRBD1, 5 bases. Trimming removed 7 bases at V and 7 bases at J, with 22 bases between. The germline V gene has CDR1 SQVTM and CDR2 ANQGSEA. The CDR3 totals 14 residues. CDR3 DNA: TGCAGCGCCCTTATGTCGTCTGGACAAGGTGAAGCTTTCTTT. Amino acids: CSALMSSGQGEAFF.

The rearrangement uses TRBV5-1 and TRBJ2-2, with D tentatively TRBD1 (5 bases). Deletions cut 2 bases from V and 0 bases from J, with 17 bases between. There are 18 residues in the CDR3. Germline CDR1 and CDR2: SGHRS and YFSETQ. The chain's CDR3 is CASSLDVYRTSNTGELFF. The CDR3 DNA is TGCGCCAGCAGCTTAGACGTTTACAGGACCTCGAACACCGGGGAGCTGTTTTTT.

V usage is TRBV5-1 and J usage is TRBJ2-2, with 12 bases identical to TRBD2. V lost 0 bases, J lost 6 bases, and 3 bases stayed unmatched. Germline CDR1 is SGHRS and CDR2 is YFSETQ. The CDR3 sequence is 16 residues long. The CDR3 sequence: CASSLASGRAAGELFF. CDR3 sequence (DNA): TGCGCCAGCAGCTTGGCTAGCGGGAGGGCCGCCGGGGAGCTGTTTTTT. The full variable domain, completed using reference TRBV5-1 and TRBJ2-2, is KAGVTQTPRYLIKTRGQQVTLSCSPISGHRSVSWYQQTPGQGLQFLFEYFSETQRNKGNFPGRFSGRQFSNSRSEMNVSTLELGDSALYLCASSLASGRAAGELFFGEGSRLTVL.

The chain uses TRBV4-2 and TRBJ2-3, with 9 positions matching TRBD2. J was trimmed by 4 bases and V by 0 bases; bases with no gene match: 5. From germline, CDR1 is LGHNA and CDR2 YNFKEQ. The CDR3 contains 16 residues. The DNA for the CDR3 is TGTGCCAGCAGCCAAGAAGGGGCGGGGGGGCCAGATACGCAGTATTTT. Translation: CASSQEGAGGPDTQYF.

This rearrangement joins TRBV9 to TRBJ2-1; TRBD1 aligns across 7 bases. The V gene's germline CDR1 is SGDLS and CDR2 YYNGEE. This CDR3 spans 15 amino acids. V lost 4 bases and J lost 0; bases outside the gene matches: 4. Here the CDR3 DNA reads TGTGCCAGCAGCACGACAGGGAGCTCCTACAATGAGCAGTTCTTC. This sequence encodes CASSTTGSSYNEQFF.

The V call is TRBV5-1, the J call TRBJ1-1, with D possibly being TRBD1 (6 bases). V lost 0 bases and J 2 bases, leaving 11 bases between the germline ends. Germline-derived CDR1 and CDR2 are SGHRS and YFSETQ. The CDR3 is 15 residues long. In DNA, the CDR3 is TGCGCCAGCAGCTTGGTCCGGGGGGCCAACACTGAAGCTTTCTTT. It is translated as CASSLVRGANTEAFF. Full variable domain (outside the CDR3, taken from reference TRBV5-1 and TRBJ1-1): KAGVTQTPRYLIKTRGQQVTLSCSPISGHRSVSWYQQTPGQGLQFLFEYFSETQRNKGNFPGRFSGRQFSNSRSEMNVSTLELGDSALYLCASSLVRGANTEAFFGQGTRLTVV.

This chain links TRBV5-4 with TRBJ1-2, with 7 bases matching TRBD1. This CDR3 is built from 14 residues. The J segment lost 3 bases and the V segment lost 5 bases, leaving 7 bases of the junction unmatched. The germline V gene has CDR1 SGHNT and CDR2 YYREEE (reference sequence). CDR3 DNA: TGTGCCAGCAGTTCAGGGGGGAGGCACTATGGCTACACCTTC. This codes for CASSSGGRHYGYTF.

The CDR3 nucleotides read TGTGCCAGCTCACCGGAAGCAGGGACTGTTGATTCACCCCTCCACTTT. Translated: CASSPEAGTVDSPLHF. The chain links TRBV18 to TRBJ1-6, with D maybe TRBD1 (5 bases). There are 16 residues in the CDR3. CDR1 KGHSH and CDR2 LQKENI come from the germline V gene. V lost 3 bases and J lost 8, with 17 bases in between. The full variable domain, rest sourced from reference TRBV18 and TRBJ1-6, is NAGVMQNPRHLVRRRGQEARLRCSPMKGHSHVYWYRQLPEEGLKFMVYLQKENIIDESGMPKERFSAEFPKEGPSILRIQQVVRGDSAAYFCASSPEAGTVDSPLHFGNGTRLTVT.

The chain carries TRBV30 and TRBJ1-2, with 9 bases lining up with TRBD1. The CDR3 is made up of 14 amino acids. Germline V gene lookup returns CDR1 GTSNPN and CDR2 SVGIG (reference sequence). Trimming at V came to 4 bases and at J to 5 bases, leaving 8 bases not matched to a gene. The CDR3: CAWTPGQGLYGYTF. CDR3 sequence (DNA): TGTGCCTGGACGCCGGGACAGGGACTTTATGGCTACACCTTC.

The chain uses TRBV18 and TRBJ1-2; D might be TRBD1 (6 bases). Germline CDR1 and CDR2: KGHSH and LQKENI. The V and J ends lost 3 bases and 4 bases respectively, with 12 bases between them. This CDR3 has 14 residues. CDR3 loop: CASSPETGGYGYTF. In DNA form, the CDR3 reads TGTGCCAGCTCACCTGAGACAGGAGGCTATGGCTACACCTTC.

The chain has TRBV10-3 and TRBJ1-5, with D uncertain. With 6 bases removed from V and 5 bases from J, the gap between germline ends came to 11 bases. The CDR3 totals 13 residues. Germline-derived CDR1 and CDR2 are ENHRY and SYGVKD. The CDR3 reads CAISSGEHQPQHF. The CDR3 coding sequence is TGTGCCATCAGCTCCGGGGAGCATCAGCCCCAGCATTTT.

Details on this clone: Other nucleotide sequences in the sample specify the same CDR3. V gene TRBV9 combines with J gene TRBJ1-3, with D possibly TRBD1 on 6 matching bases. CDR1 SGDLS and CDR2 YYNGEE come from the germline V gene. V lost 3 bases and J 4 bases, leaving 8 bases between the germline ends. This CDR3 is built from 13 residues. DNA for the CDR3: TGTGCCAGCAGCGCGGGACAAGGAAACACCATATATTTT. Translating it yields CASSAGQGNTIYF.

This sequence joins TRBV9 and TRBJ1-1; 9 bases are shared with TRBD1. The germline CDR1 and CDR2 sequences are SGDLS and YYNGEE. CDR3 length equals 14 residues. The V gene end was trimmed by 4 bases and the J gene end by 5 bases; junction bases not matched to a gene: 6. The CDR3 loop is CASSPGTGSTEAFF. The CDR3 bases are TGTGCCAGCAGCCCCGGGACAGGGAGTACTGAAGCTTTCTTT.